This TCR beta chain was sequenced in a study of identical twins. The V gene lost 4 bases and the J gene lost 4 bases, with 16 bases spanning the gap. The CDR3 covers 15 residues. From germline, CDR1 is SGHRS and CDR2 YFSETQ. This clonotype was seen only a few times. Its specificity is unknown. Study observations and caveats: Out-of-frame beta sequences exhibited a weaker degree of excess twin sharing. Memory repertoires showed no such pattern, whereas abundant cord blood beta clonotypes carried fewer insertions.

Each CDR3 protein is one row after TCRdb ran MiXCR on the 5' RACE reads. The sample lists 500,000 or so distinct CDR3 sequences, 22% seen once, with about 0.91% in the top ten. These data were likewise used in another study, on T cells expressing NK-cell markers. Per that paper: Of eight sequenced donors, seven were HCMV-seropositive and one HCMV-seronegative. Also leading the CD3+CD56-NKG2C+ fraction in a handful of donors were these clonotypes.

V is TRBV5-1 and J is TRBJ2-3; D remains unclear. The sequenced material came from CD4+ T cells sorted from blood. The TCR was taken from a woman between 18 and 30 years old in good health. DNA of the CDR3: TGCGCCAGCAGCCCCCCCATGGTATCGTCAGATACGCAGTATTTT. It encodes CASSPPMVSSDTQYF.